Listed below are T cell receptor beta chains from one sample, sequenced in a study of blood T cell repertoires in COVID-19. Here immunoSEQ multiplex PCR was the method, and the copy in TCRdb shows in-frame clones only, minus some. Of under 150,000 clones in the sample, 90% were seen once. Material for sequencing was peripheral blood. The origin of the receptors is a woman aged 50 to 65 with acute or convalescent COVID-19. The CDR3 runs from the conserved cysteine through the conserved F or W. Fields, in order: CDR3 DNA, CDR3 protein, D gene, J gene, clone size, V gene. A D gene is named only where the DNA matches it firmly. The size field is filled for only some rows; it gives once, few, many or a size class.

TGTGCCAGCTCACCACGGGGAGGGCAGGACACTGAAGCTTTCTTT,CASSPRGGQDTEAFF,.,TRBJ1-1,.,TRBV18
TGTGCCACCAGCACCGACGGGACAGAGCCCTATGGCTACACCTTC,CATSTDGTEPYGYTF,TRBD1,TRBJ1-2,once,TRBV15
TGCGCCAGCAGCTTGGAAGGGACAGGGCTGACTGGAGGCTATGGCTACACCTTC,CASSLEGTGLTGGYGYTF,TRBD1,TRBJ1-2,.,TRBV5-1
TGTGCCAGCAGCTCGGAGGTGGTCCCCGGGGAGCTGTTTTTT,CASSSEVVPGELFF,.,TRBJ2-2,.,TRBV5-4
TGTGCCAGCAGTTACTCTGCCCTAGCGCCCTACGAGCAGTACTTC,CASSYSALAPYEQYF,.,TRBJ2-7,.,TRBV6-2/TRBV6-3
TGTGCCACCAGTGGACGGGAGTTGACAGATACGCAGTATTTT,CATSGRELTDTQYF,.,TRBJ2-3,.,TRBV24-1
TGTGCCAGCAGTCGCCAGCGGGGGGCGAACACCGGGGAGCTGTTTTTT,CASSRQRGANTGELFF,TRBD2,TRBJ2-2,.,TRBV2
TGTGCCAGTAGGGACAGGGGAGGGTATGGCTACACCTTC,CASRDRGGYGYTF,TRBD1,TRBJ1-2,.,TRBV19
TGTGCCAGCAGCCAAAGCGGACCCTCCTACAATGAGCAGTTCTTC,CASSQSGPSYNEQFF,.,TRBJ2-1,once,TRBV7-6
TGTGCCAGCAGTGAGTGGACAGGGGGAGGAGGTCCAGAGACCCAGTACTTC,CASSEWTGGGGPETQYF,TRBD1,TRBJ2-5,.,TRBV2
TGTGCCAGCAGTTACTCAAAGGTGGAGACCCAGCATTTT,CASSYSKVETQHF,.,TRBJ1-5,few,TRBV6-5
TGTGCCAGCAGCCACCTTTTCCTTGGGGCAGCCGAAAAGGAAAAACTGTTTTTT,CASSHLFLGAAEKEKLFF,.,TRBJ1-4,.,TRBV7-8
TGTGCCAGCAGTTTACTTCAGGGTGGGTTACAAGAGACCCAGTACTTC,CASSLLQGGLQETQYF,.,TRBJ2-5,.,TRBV27
TGTGCCAGCAGTTTGGACAGGGAAGGGGGCTACACCTTC,CASSLDREGGYTF,TRBD1,TRBJ1-2,.,TRBV6-5
TGTGCCATCAGCACAACAGGGTCCGAGCAGTACTTC,CAISTTGSEQYF,.,TRBJ2-7,.,TRBV10-3
TGTGCCAGCAGTCCCCCATCGGGGGGGCAGGACGAGCAGTACTTC,CASSPPSGGQDEQYF,TRBD2,TRBJ2-7,few,TRBV6-5
TGTGCCAGCAGCTTAGCGCTGGTAGACTATGAATTTTCCAATGAGCAGTTCTTC,CASSLALVDYEFSNEQFF,.,TRBJ2-1,.,TRBV7-8
TGTGCCATCCTTGACAGGGGGTTGACAGATACGCAGTATTTT,CAILDRGLTDTQYF,TRBD1,TRBJ2-3,.,TRBV28
TGCGCCAGCCAACAGGGTGGCAATTCACCCCTCCACTTT,CASQQGGNSPLHF,.,TRBJ1-6,.,TRBV10-1
TGTGCCAGCAGTTACTCGGCCAGGGCAAACACTGAAGCTTTCTTT,CASSYSARANTEAFF,.,TRBJ1-1,.,TRBV6-5
TGTGCTAGTGGTTTCGGGACAGTGAATTCACCCCTCCACTTT,CASGFGTVNSPLHF,TRBD1,TRBJ1-6,.,TRBV12-5
TGCACCAGCAGCCAAGATTGGACTAGCGGGGGCAGGAACACCGGGGAGCTGTTTTTT,CTSSQDWTSGGRNTGELFF,.,TRBJ2-2,.,TRBV1
TGTGCCAGTAGTTCGGGACTCCACTCCTACAATGAGCAGTTCTTC,CASSSGLHSYNEQFF,.,TRBJ2-1,.,TRBV19
TGTGCCAGTAGTATTGGGCAGGGGTACGAGCAGTACTTC,CASSIGQGYEQYF,.,TRBJ2-7,.,TRBV19
TGTGCCAGCAGTTTGTCAGGGAACTATGGCTACACCTTC,CASSLSGNYGYTF,.,TRBJ1-2,.,TRBV12-3/TRBV12-4
TGTGCCTGGAGTTCCAGGGGAGGGTACGAGCAGTACTTC,CAWSSRGGYEQYF,.,TRBJ2-7,once,TRBV30
TGTGCCAGCAGCGAAGGGACAGGGGGAGGTGGCTACACCTTC,CASSEGTGGGGYTF,TRBD1,TRBJ1-2,.,TRBV3-1/TRBV3-2
TGTGCCACTACGGACAGGGATCGGAACGAGCAGTACTTC,CATTDRDRNEQYF,TRBD1,TRBJ2-7,.,TRBV2
TGTGCCACCAGCAGAGGGGGCTGGACAGGGGGAAGTTATGGCTACACCTTC,CATSRGGWTGGSYGYTF,TRBD1,TRBJ1-2,.,TRBV15
TGTGCCAGCAGCCTCGGGGGGGAGGAAGAGCAGTACTTC,CASSLGGEEEQYF,TRBD2,TRBJ2-7,.,TRBV7-8
TGTGCCAGCAATCCTGGTGGGGAGAGAGATCAGCCCCAGCATTTT,CASNPGGERDQPQHF,.,TRBJ1-5,.,TRBV3-1/TRBV3-2
TGTGCCAGTAGTAGAGGGATCTCGGCTTTCTTT,CASSRGISAFF,.,TRBJ1-1,.,TRBV19
TGTGCCAGCAGCACAGGACAGGGAAGAGATACGCAGTATTTT,CASSTGQGRDTQYF,TRBD1,TRBJ2-3,.,TRBV7-3
TGTGCCAGCAGCCGGTGGCAATCGAATGAAAAACTGTTTTTT,CASSRWQSNEKLFF,.,TRBJ1-4,few,TRBV14
TGTGCCAGCAGTAGCGGGAGAGCCAAAAACATTCAGTACTTC,CASSSGRAKNIQYF,TRBD2,TRBJ2-4,.,TRBV6-5